One and the same sample provided the 32 T cell receptor beta chains below, sequenced in a study of cytomegalovirus exposure and HLA in healthy donors. It was with 60 Vbeta and 13 Jbeta primers that the PCR ran. Only in-frame clones appear in the TCRdb table, and some are missing; sequencing was by immunoSEQ multiplex PCR. The sample records some 100,000 clones, 65% to 80% being singletons. Sequencing was done on a sample of PBMCs. The receptors originated from a woman in her forties or fifties in good health and CMV-seropositive.

This sequence joins TRBV7-8 and TRBJ2-5; 13 bases align to TRBD2. The CDR3 has 16 residues. Germline trimming cut 1 base from V and 5 bases from J; bases unmatched to any gene: 4. The germline CDR1 and CDR2 sequences are SGHVS and FQNEAQ. In DNA form, the CDR3 reads TGTGCCAGCAGCTTAGGACTAGCGGGAGGCGGGGAGACCCAGTACTTC. Its translation: CASSLGLAGGGETQYF.

The chain joins TRBV10-3 to TRBJ2-7, with a possible D match to TRBD1 (6 bases). V lost 0 bases and J 2 bases, leaving 8 bases between the germline ends. The CDR3 contains 14 residues. The V gene's germline CDR1 is ENHRY and CDR2 SYGVKD. CDR3 protein: CAISESTGTYEQYF. CDR3 bases: TGTGCCATCAGTGAGTCGACAGGAACCTACGAGCAGTACTTC.

The sample holds one count of this clone. This chain connects TRBV19 to TRBJ2-2, with D perhaps TRBD2 (6 bases). V was shortened by 3 bases and J by 7 bases, with 15 bases between the two germline ends. The CDR3 has 15 amino acids. The germline CDR1 and CDR2 sequences are LNHDA and SQIVND (reference sequence). CDR3 DNA: TGTGCCAGTAGTATTGCAGCCGGGAGCTACGGGGAGCTGTTTTTT. Translation gives CASSIAAGSYGELFF. Using reference TRBV19 and TRBJ2-2 for the parts outside the CDR3, the full variable domain is DGGITQSPKYLFRKEGQNVTLSCEQNLNHDAMYWYRQDPGQGLRLIYYSQIVNDFQKGDIAEGYSVSREKKESFPLTVTSAQKNPTAFYLCASSIAAGSYGELFFGEGSRLTVL.

The chain links TRBV5-1 to TRBJ2-7; 10 nucleotides line up with TRBD2. Germline V gene data show CDR1 as SGHRS and CDR2 as YFSETQ. CDR3 length: 15 amino acids. V shed 1 base and J 4 bases; nucleotides not matched to a gene: 5. For the CDR3, the DNA is TGCGCCAGCAGCTTGCCTAGCGGGAGAAAGTACGAGCAGTACTTC. Its protein is CASSLPSGRKYEQYF.

This clone was observed a handful of times. The rearrangement uses TRBV6-1 and TRBJ1-3, with 11 bases matching TRBD1. Trimming took 5 bases from V and 2 from J; bases not matched to a gene: 2. The length of the CDR3 is 15 residues. Germline CDR1 reads MNHNS; CDR2 reads SASEGT. The CDR3 region is CASSQDRGPGNTIYF. The CDR3 nucleotides are TGTGCCAGCAGTCAGGACAGGGGGCCTGGAAACACCATATATTTT.

J is TRBJ2-3 and V is TRBV15; a weak D match, TRBD1 (6 bases). Between the trimmed V and J ends, which lost 0 bases and 9 bases, there was a span of 10 bases. CDR1 is LNHNV, CDR2 YYDKDF, per germline (reference sequence). The CDR3 totals 13 residues. The CDR3 DNA follows: TGTGCCACCAGCAGAGATAAGCAGGGGACGCAGTATTTT. This gives the protein CATSRDKQGTQYF.

This chain uses TRBV4-1 with TRBJ1-2, with 7 bases that match TRBD1. Germline V gene lookup returns CDR1 MGHRA and CDR2 YSYEKL. The CDR3 totals 17 residues. Losses at the gene ends were 1 base for V and 4 bases for J; bases not matched to a gene: 12. CDR3 in amino acids: CASSQVKGASPTYGYTF. The CDR3 nucleotides are TGCGCCAGCAGCCAAGTAAAGGGGGCTAGCCCAACCTATGGCTACACCTTC.

J is TRBJ1-1 and V is TRBV30; 10 positions agree with TRBD1. V lost 0 bases, J lost 6 bases, and 1 base stayed unmatched. CDR1 GTSNPN and CDR2 SVGIG come from the germline V gene (reference sequence). The CDR3 contains 13 residues. CDR3 loop: CAWSVGTGAEAFF. The DNA for the CDR3 is TGTGCCTGGAGTGTAGGGACAGGGGCTGAAGCTTTCTTT.

The chain has TRBV7-8 and TRBJ2-1; 9 positions agree with TRBD1. V lost 5 bases to trimming and J lost 2 bases; unmatched junction nucleotides: 16. Looked up from germline, CDR1 is SGHVS and CDR2 is FQNEAQ. The CDR3 extends over 19 amino acids. The CDR3 loop reads CASSPFAPDRGFTYNEQFF. As DNA, the CDR3 is TGTGCCAGCAGCCCGTTCGCGCCGGACAGGGGCTTCACCTACAATGAGCAGTTCTTC.

This chain joins TRBV30 and TRBJ2-1, with 10 bases fitting TRBD2. Trimming at V came to 5 bases and at J to 7 bases, leaving 2 bases not matched to a gene. Germline-derived CDR1 and CDR2 are GTSNPN and SVGIG (reference sequence). CDR3 length: 12 amino acids. CDR3 in amino acids: CAWLLAGNEQFF. CDR3 nucleotides: TGTGCCTGGCTACTAGCGGGGAATGAGCAGTTCTTC.

This sequence joins TRBV5-1 and TRBJ2-1; 8 nucleotides align to TRBD2. CDR3 length: 16 amino acids. Per germline, CDR1 SGHRS and CDR2 YFSETQ. With 4 bases clipped from V and 6 bases from J, the junction kept 12 bases outside the gene matches. CDR3 bases: TGCGCCAGCAGCACCCCAGGACTAGCAGGGATCAATGAGCAGTTCTTC. Amino acids: CASSTPGLAGINEQFF.

The chain recombines TRBV27 with TRBJ2-7, with 8 bases that match TRBD2. Germline CDR1 reads MNHEY; CDR2 reads SMNVEV (reference sequence). The CDR3 covers 15 residues. V was clipped by 4 bases and J by 3 bases; unmatched bases: 8. CDR3 bases: TGTGCCAGCAGTTCCCGGGAGGGCCTCAGCTACGAGCAGTACTTC. Residues: CASSSREGLSYEQYF.

The sample holds one count of this clone. The chain recombines TRBV6-1 with TRBJ1-1, with TRBD1 identical over 8 bases. The trim removed 7 bases at V and 5 bases at J, leaving 9 bases unmatched. CDR1 MNHNS and CDR2 SASEGT come from the germline V gene. The CDR3 totals 14 residues. CDR3 sequence: CASIRDRSVTEAFF. For the CDR3, the DNA is TGTGCCAGCATACGGGACAGGAGTGTTACTGAAGCTTTCTTT.

The V call is TRBV7-9, the J call TRBJ2-1; 15 bases align to TRBD2. This CDR3 is 16 amino acids long. V shed 0 bases, J shed 9 bases, and the junction held 3 bases outside the gene matches. In germline, CDR1 is SEHNR, CDR2 FQNEAQ (reference sequence). The CDR3 region has the DNA TGTGCCAGCAGCTTAGCGACGGGACTAGCGGGAGGTGAGCAGTTCTTC. Protein sequence: CASSLATGLAGGEQFF.

This clone was counted a few times. This chain uses TRBV4-2 with TRBJ2-2; 7 nucleotides match TRBD2. This CDR3 contains 17 residues. Trimming cost V 4 bases and J 4 bases; bases outside gene matches: 12. In germline, CDR1 is LGHNA, CDR2 YNFKEQ. CDR3 residues: CASSLLSRTGGTGELFF. The CDR3 DNA follows: TGTGCCAGCAGCCTCCTCTCCAGAACGGGGGGCACCGGGGAGCTGTTTTTT.

This clone is a singleton in its sample. This rearrangement joins TRBV9 to TRBJ2-1; D not certain. Trimming cost V 0 bases and J 9 bases, with 16 bases left between them. Germline CDR1 SGDLS, CDR2 YYNGEE. The CDR3 totals 15 residues. The DNA of the CDR3 is TGTGCCAGCAGCGTAGACCGGAGCCCGGCCTCTGAGCAGTTCTTC. It yields the protein CASSVDRSPASEQFF.

On this clone: A much more abundant neighbour one base away suggests this may be a read error. The chain carries TRBV7-9 and TRBJ2-7; the D is unclear. V lost 5 bases to trimming and J lost 3 bases, with 8 bases between them. The CDR3 spans 12 residues. Germline loops: CDR1 SEHNR, CDR2 FQNEAQ (reference sequence). The DNA of the CDR3 is TGTGCCAGCAGCCCAGCAGGCTACGAGCAGTACTTC. Residues: CASSPAGYEQYF.

The gene calls are TRBV29-1 and TRBJ1-1; no definite D call. Trimming cost V 3 bases and J 4 bases, with 6 bases left between them. Germline CDR1 reads SQVTM; CDR2 reads ANQGSEA. The CDR3 is made up of 11 amino acids. The CDR3 reads CSVDESTEAFF. The CDR3 DNA reads TGCAGCGTTGATGAGAGCACTGAAGCTTTCTTT.

The rearrangement uses TRBV30 and TRBJ1-2; 10 nucleotides match TRBD1. Germline CDR1 GTSNPN, CDR2 SVGIG (reference sequence). Germline trimming cut 3 bases from V and 6 bases from J; bases unmatched to any gene: 13. The CDR3 spans 16 residues. CDR3 nucleotides: TGTGCCTGGAGACCCCCGGGACAGGGGCTTAGGGATGGCTACACCTTC. As protein: CAWRPPGQGLRDGYTF.

This clone occurred a few times. The chain links TRBV5-6 to TRBJ2-7, with D perhaps matching TRBD1 (6 bases). CDR1 SGHDT and CDR2 YYEEEE come from the germline V gene. This CDR3 has 15 amino acids. With 4 bases removed from V and 3 bases from J, the gap between germline ends came to 17 bases. The DNA of the CDR3 is TGTGCCAGCAGCCCCTTGGGACAAGACAACTACGAGCAGTACTTC. Amino acids: CASSPLGQDNYEQYF.

J is TRBJ2-1 and V is TRBV4-1; 9 bases fit TRBD2. With V trimmed by 0 bases and J by 0 bases, 15 bases remained unmatched. The CDR3 spans 21 residues. Germline CDR1 and CDR2: MGHRA and YSYEKL. CDR3 DNA: TGCGCCAGCAGCCAAGAAGCGGGGGGTGTGGGAGGGGCCCGCTCCTACAATGAGCAGTTCTTC. Translated, it gives CASSQEAGGVGGARSYNEQFF.

V is TRBV7-6 and J is TRBJ2-3; no reliable D call. V gave up 3 bases and J gave up 1 base, with 14 bases separating them. Germline V gene data show CDR1 as SGHVS and CDR2 as FNYEAQ. This CDR3 contains 16 residues. The CDR3 DNA reads as TGTGCCAGCAGCTTTTTGGCAAGACGGGGCACAGATACGCAGTATTTT. It yields the protein CASSFLARRGTDTQYF.

This rearrangement joins TRBV5-4 to TRBJ2-1; 12 nucleotides match TRBD2. The CDR3 covers 16 residues. The V segment lost 1 base and the J segment 15 bases; nucleotides outside the gene matches: 14. Germline CDR1 is SGHNT and CDR2 is YYREEE (reference sequence). CDR3 region: CASSLRTGTSGLTGFF. As DNA, the CDR3 is TGTGCCAGCAGCTTGAGGACCGGGACTAGCGGGCTCACGGGGTTCTTC.

This chain connects TRBV11-3 to TRBJ2-2; D is ambiguous. The CDR3 is 14 amino acids. The ends were cut back, 2 bases at V and 2 bases at J, with 6 bases in the middle. Germline-derived CDR1 and CDR2 are SGHNT and YENEEA. This CDR3 reads CASSLMSNTGELFF. The CDR3, as DNA: TGTGCCAGCAGCTTAATGAGTAACACCGGGGAGCTGTTTTTT. Filled out from reference TRBV11-3 and TRBJ2-2, the complete variable domain reads EAGVVQSPRYKIIEKKQPVAFWCNPISGHNTLYWYLQNLGQGPELLIRYENEEAVDDSQLPKDRFSAERLKGVDSTLKIQPAELGDSAVYLCASSLMSNTGELFFGEGSRLTVL.

The chain has TRBV13 and TRBJ2-7, with 8 bases lining up with TRBD1. Germline values: CDR1 PRHDT, CDR2 FYEKMQ (reference sequence). V dropped 6 bases and J dropped 2; count of bases not matched to a gene: 6. The CDR3 has 14 residues. Here the CDR3 reads CASRKMGQAYEQYF. The CDR3 bases are TGTGCCAGCAGAAAAATGGGACAGGCCTACGAGCAGTACTTC.

The chain links TRBV6-5 to TRBJ1-6, with 8 bases identical to TRBD1. V lost 4 bases and J lost 10; bases outside the gene matches: 12. The V gene's germline CDR1 is MNHEY and CDR2 SVGAGI. The CDR3 spans 16 residues. The CDR3 protein is CASSLTSGGGGSPLHF. CDR3 in DNA: TGTGCCAGCAGTTTAACCTCAGGGGGCGGAGGATCACCCCTCCACTTT.

This chain uses TRBV5-6 with TRBJ1-3; a possible D gene is TRBD1 (5 bases). The CDR3 loop spans 15 amino acids. The V end lost 4 bases, the J end lost 5 bases, and 16 bases lay between the germline ends. The germline CDR1 and CDR2 sequences are SGHDT and YYEEEE. For the CDR3, the DNA is TGTGCCAGCAGCACGACAGCGGCGGGGCGAAACACCATATATTTT. It codes for CASSTTAAGRNTIYF.

This clone was picked up one time. J is TRBJ1-1 and V is TRBV23-1; possible D gene TRBD1, 6 bases. TRBV23-1 is an open reading frame, and its role is uncertain. This CDR3 is built from 17 residues. V was cut by 4 bases and J by 4 bases, with 22 bases left in between. Here the CDR3 reads CASSPRGHRPWGTEAFF. CDR3 sequence (DNA): TGCGCCAGCAGTCCACGGGGACACCGACCTTGGGGCACTGAAGCTTTCTTT.

J is TRBJ2-3 and V is TRBV5-1; weak D call: TRBD2 (6 bases). The CDR3 is made up of 15 amino acids. CDR1 and CDR2 from the germline V gene are SGHRS and YFSETQ. V lost 3 bases and J 4 bases, leaving 15 bases between the germline ends. The CDR3 protein is CASSSDLAFADTQYF. CDR3 nucleotide sequence: TGCGCCAGCAGCTCCGATCTAGCGTTTGCAGATACGCAGTATTTT.

V gene TRBV18 combines with J gene TRBJ1-4, with D maybe TRBD1 (5 bases). Germline V gene lookup returns CDR1 KGHSH and CDR2 LQKENI. The CDR3 has 19 amino acids. With 6 bases removed from V and 1 base from J, the gap between germline ends came to 24 bases. The CDR3 is CASSLQERDFGGTNEKLFF. The CDR3 bases are TGTGCCAGCTCCCTACAGGAGAGGGACTTTGGTGGAACTAATGAAAAACTGTTTTTT.

The chain couples TRBV25-1 to TRBJ1-5, with D perhaps TRBD1 (6 bases). The CDR3 runs to 14 residues. CDR1 is MGHDK, CDR2 SYGVNS, per germline. V lost 6 bases and J 1 base, leaving 10 bases between the germline ends. CDR3: CASRGTGSNQPQHF. The CDR3 bases are TGTGCCAGCAGGGGAACAGGGAGCAATCAGCCCCAGCATTTT. Based on the CDR3 plus reference TRBV25-1 and TRBJ1-5, the full variable domain is EADIYQTPRYLVIGTGKKITLECSQTMGHDKMYWYQQDPGMELHLIHYSYGVNSTEKGDLSSESTVSRIRTEHFPLTLESARPSHTSQYLCASRGTGSNQPQHFGDGTRLSIL.

The rearrangement uses TRBV5-5 and TRBJ2-3, with 8 bases lining up with TRBD2. The J segment lost 2 bases and the V segment lost 4 bases, leaving 12 bases of the junction unmatched. Germline V gives CDR1 SGHKS, CDR2 YYEKEE (reference sequence). This CDR3 comprises 17 residues. CDR3 bases: TGTGCCAGCAGCCAAGATGGAGCGGGGGCCTTCACAGATACGCAGTATTTT. Translated: CASSQDGAGAFTDTQYF.